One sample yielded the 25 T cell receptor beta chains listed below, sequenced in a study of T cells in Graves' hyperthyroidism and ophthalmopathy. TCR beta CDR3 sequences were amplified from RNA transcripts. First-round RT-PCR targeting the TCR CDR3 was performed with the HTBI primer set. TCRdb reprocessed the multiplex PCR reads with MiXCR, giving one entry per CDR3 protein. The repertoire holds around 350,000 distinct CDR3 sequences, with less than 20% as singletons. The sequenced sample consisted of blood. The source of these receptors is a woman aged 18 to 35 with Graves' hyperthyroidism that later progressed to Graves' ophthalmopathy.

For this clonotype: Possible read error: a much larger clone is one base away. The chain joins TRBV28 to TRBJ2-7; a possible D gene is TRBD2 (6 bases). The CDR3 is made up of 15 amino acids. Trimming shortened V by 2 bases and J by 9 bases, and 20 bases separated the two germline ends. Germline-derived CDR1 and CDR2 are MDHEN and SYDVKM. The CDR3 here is CASSLTSGDGRGQYF. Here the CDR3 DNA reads TGTGCCAGCAGTTTAACGTCGGGGGATGGGCGCGGGCAGTACTTC. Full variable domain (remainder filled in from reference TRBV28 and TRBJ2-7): DVKVTQSSRYLVKRTGEKVFLECVQDMDHENMFWYRQDPGLGLRLIYFSYDVKMKEKGDIPEGYSVSREKKERFSLILESASTNQTSMYLCASSLTSGDGRGQYFGPGTRLTVT.

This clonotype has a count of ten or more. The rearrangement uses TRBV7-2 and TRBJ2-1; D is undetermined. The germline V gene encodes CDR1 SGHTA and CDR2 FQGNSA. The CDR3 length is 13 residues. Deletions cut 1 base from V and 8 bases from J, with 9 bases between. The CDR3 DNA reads TGTGCCAGCAGCTTAGGGGCCGGCTATGAGCAGTTCTTC. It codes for CASSLGAGYEQFF.

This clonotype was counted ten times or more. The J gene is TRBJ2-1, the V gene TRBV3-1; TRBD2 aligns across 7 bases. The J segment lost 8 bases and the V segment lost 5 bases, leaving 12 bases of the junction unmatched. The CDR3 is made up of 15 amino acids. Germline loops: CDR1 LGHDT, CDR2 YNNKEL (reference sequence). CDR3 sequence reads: CASSSRGGSGDEQFF. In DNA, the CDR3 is TGTGCCAGCAGCTCAAGGGGCGGGAGTGGGGATGAGCAGTTCTTC.

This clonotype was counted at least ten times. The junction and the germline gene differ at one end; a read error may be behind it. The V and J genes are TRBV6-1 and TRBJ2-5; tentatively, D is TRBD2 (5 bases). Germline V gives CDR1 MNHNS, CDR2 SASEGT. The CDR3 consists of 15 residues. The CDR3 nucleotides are TGTGCCAGCAGTCGTAACGGAGCGGTCCCGGCGCTGTTGGACTTC. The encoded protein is CASSRNGAVPALLDF.

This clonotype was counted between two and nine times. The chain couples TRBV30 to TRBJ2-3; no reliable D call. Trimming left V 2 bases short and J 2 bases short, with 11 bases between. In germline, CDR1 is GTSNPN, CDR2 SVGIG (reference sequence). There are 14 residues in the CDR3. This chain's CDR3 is CAWSRLTHTDTQYF. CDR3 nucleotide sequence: TGTGCCTGGAGTCGGCTGACTCACACAGATACGCAGTATTTT.

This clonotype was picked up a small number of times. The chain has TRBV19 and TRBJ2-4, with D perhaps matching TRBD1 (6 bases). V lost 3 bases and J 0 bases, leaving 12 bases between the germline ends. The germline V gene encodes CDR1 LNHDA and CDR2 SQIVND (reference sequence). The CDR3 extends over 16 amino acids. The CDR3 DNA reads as TGTGCCAGTAGTATTGGACAGTTTGTAGCCAAAAACATTCAGTACTTC. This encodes CASSIGQFVAKNIQYF.

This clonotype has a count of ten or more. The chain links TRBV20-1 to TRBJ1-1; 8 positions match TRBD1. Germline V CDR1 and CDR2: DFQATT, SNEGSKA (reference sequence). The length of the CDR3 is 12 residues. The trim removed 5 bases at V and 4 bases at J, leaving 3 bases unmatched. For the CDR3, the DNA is TGCAGTGCTGTCACAGGGGGCACTGAAGCTTTCTTT. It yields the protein CSAVTGGTEAFF.

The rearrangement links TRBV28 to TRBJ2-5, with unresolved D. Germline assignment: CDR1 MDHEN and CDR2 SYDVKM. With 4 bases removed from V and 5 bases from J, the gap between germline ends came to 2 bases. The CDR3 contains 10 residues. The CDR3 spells CASSSETQYF. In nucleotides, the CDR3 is TGTGCCAGCAGTTCTGAGACCCAGTACTTC.

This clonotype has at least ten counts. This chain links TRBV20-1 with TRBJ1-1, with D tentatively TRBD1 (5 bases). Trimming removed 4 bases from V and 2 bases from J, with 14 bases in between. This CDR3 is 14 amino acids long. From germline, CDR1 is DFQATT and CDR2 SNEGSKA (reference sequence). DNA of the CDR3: TGCAGTGCTACCCCCAGGGACGACAACACTGAAGCTTTCTTT. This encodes CSATPRDDNTEAFF.

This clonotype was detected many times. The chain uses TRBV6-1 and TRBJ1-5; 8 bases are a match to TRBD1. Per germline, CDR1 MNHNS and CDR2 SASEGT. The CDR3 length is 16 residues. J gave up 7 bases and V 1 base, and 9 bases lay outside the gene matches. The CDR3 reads CASSEDDGQGGQPQHF. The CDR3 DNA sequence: TGTGCCAGCAGTGAAGATGATGGACAGGGCGGGCAGCCCCAGCATTTT.

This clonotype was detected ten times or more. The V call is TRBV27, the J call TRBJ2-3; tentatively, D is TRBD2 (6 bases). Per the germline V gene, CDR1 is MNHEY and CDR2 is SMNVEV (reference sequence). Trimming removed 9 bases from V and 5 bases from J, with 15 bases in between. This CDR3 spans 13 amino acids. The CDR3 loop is CASIHLGGDTQYF. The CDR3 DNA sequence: TGTGCCAGTATACATCTCGGGGGAGATACGCAGTATTTT.

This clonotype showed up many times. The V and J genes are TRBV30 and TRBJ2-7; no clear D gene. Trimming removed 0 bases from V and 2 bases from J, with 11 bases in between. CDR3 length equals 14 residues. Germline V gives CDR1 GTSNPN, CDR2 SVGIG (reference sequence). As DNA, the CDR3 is TGTGCCTGGAGTGTACTCGGCAGAGCCTACGAGCAGTACTTC. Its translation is CAWSVLGRAYEQYF.

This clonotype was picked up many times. The CDR3 region is CSASGLGNEQFF. The CDR3 region has the DNA TGCAGTGCTAGCGGACTGGGCAATGAGCAGTTCTTC. The chain employs TRBV20-1 and TRBJ2-1; TRBD2 is a possible D gene (5 bases). Germline CDR1 and CDR2: DFQATT and SNEGSKA (reference sequence). The V and J ends lost 3 bases and 6 bases respectively, with 9 bases between them. The CDR3 runs 12 residues.

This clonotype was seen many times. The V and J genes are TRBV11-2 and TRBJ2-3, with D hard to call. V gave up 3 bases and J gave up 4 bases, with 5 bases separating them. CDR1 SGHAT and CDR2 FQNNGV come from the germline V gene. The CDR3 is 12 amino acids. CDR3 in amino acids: CASSFSADTQYF. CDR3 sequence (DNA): TGTGCCAGCAGCTTTTCTGCAGATACGCAGTATTTT.

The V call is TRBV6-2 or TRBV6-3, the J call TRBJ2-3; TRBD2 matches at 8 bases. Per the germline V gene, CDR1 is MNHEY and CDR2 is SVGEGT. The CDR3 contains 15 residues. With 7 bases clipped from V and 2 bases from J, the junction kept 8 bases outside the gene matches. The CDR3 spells CASTRGAAITDTQYF. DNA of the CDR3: TGTGCCAGCACGCGGGGGGCGGCGATCACAGATACGCAGTATTTT.

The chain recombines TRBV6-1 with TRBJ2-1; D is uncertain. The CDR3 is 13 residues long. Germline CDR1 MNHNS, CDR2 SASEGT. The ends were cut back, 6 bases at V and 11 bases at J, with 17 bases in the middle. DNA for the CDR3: TGTGCCAGCAGCCCGGATCAGTGGGAAAAGCAGTTCTTC. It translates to CASSPDQWEKQFF.

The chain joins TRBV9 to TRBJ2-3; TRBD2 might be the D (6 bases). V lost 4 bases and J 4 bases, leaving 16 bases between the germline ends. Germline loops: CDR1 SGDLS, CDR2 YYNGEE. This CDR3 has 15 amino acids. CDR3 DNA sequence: TGTGCCAGCAGCCCCGTGGGAGCGGGTGCAGATACGCAGTATTTT. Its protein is CASSPVGAGADTQYF.

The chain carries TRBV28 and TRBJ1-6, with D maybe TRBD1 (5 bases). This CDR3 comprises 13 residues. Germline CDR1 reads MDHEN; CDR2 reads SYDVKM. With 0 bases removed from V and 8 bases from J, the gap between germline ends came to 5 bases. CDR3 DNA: TGTGCCAGCAGTTTATGGACAGATTCACCCCTCCACTTT. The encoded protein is CASSLWTDSPLHF.

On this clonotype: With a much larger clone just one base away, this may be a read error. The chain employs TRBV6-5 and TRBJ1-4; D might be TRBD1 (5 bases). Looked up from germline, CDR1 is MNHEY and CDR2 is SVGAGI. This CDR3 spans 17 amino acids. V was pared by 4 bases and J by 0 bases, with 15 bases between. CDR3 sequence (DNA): TGTGCCAGCAGTTTAGTCCCGGCACAGGCAACTAATGAAAAACTGTTTTTT. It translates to CASSLVPAQATNEKLFF.

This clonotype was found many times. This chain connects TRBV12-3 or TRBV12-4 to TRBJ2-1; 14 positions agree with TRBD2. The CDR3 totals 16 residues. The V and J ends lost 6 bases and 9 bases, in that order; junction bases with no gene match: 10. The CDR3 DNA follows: TGTGCCAGCAGCCCCGCCGGGACTAGCGGGAGTACTGAGCAGTTCTTC. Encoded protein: CASSPAGTSGSTEQFF.

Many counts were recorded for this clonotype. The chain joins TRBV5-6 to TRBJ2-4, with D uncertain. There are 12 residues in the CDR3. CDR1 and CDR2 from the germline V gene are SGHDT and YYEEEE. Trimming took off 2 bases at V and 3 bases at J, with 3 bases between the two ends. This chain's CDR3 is CASSLSKNIQYF. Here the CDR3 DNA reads TGTGCCAGCAGCTTAAGCAAAAACATTCAGTACTTC.

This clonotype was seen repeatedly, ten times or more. The CDR3 loop reads CASRSSPGGANTEAFF. Written as DNA, the CDR3 is TGTGCCAGCAGATCCTCACCTGGGGGCGCGAACACTGAAGCTTTCTTT. The chain links TRBV12-3 or TRBV12-4 to TRBJ1-1, with TRBD1 as a possible D gene (6 bases). Trimming cost V 6 bases and J 1 base, with 18 bases left between them. The CDR3 spans 16 residues.

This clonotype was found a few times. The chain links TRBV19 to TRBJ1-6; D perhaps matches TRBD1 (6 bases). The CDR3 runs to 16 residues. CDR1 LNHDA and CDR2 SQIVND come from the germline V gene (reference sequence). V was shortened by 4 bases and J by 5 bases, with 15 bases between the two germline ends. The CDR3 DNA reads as TGTGCCAGTAGTACAGGGGACTCTTCGGATAATTCACCCCTCCACTTT. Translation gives CASSTGDSSDNSPLHF.

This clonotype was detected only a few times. CDR3 DNA sequence: TGTGCCAGCTCGCGGGGGTTGGGGATGACTAATGAAAAACTGTTTTTT. Residues: CASSRGLGMTNEKLFF. J is TRBJ1-4 and V is TRBV27, with D possibly matching TRBD1 (5 bases). The CDR3 has 16 amino acids. Germline assignment: CDR1 MNHEY and CDR2 SMNVEV (reference sequence). Trimming shortened V by 8 bases and J by 2 bases, and 18 bases separated the two germline ends.

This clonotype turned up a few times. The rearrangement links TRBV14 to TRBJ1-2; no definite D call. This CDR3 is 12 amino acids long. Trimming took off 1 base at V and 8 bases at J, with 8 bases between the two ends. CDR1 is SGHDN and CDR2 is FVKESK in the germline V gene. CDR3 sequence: CASSQVATGYTF. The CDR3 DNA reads TGTGCCAGCAGCCAAGTCGCCACCGGCTACACCTTC.